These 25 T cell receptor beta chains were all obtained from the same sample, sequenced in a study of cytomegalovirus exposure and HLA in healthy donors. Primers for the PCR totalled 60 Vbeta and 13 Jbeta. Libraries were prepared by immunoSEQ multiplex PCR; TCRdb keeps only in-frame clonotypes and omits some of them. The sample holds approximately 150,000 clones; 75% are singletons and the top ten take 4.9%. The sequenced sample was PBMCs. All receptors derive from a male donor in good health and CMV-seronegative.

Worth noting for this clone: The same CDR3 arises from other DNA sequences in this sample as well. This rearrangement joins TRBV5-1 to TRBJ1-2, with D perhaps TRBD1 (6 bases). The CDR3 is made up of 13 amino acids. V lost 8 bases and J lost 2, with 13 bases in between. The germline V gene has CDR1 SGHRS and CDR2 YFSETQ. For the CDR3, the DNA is TGCGCCAGTTCTCTCGGACAGAACTATGGCTACACCTTC. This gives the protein CASSLGQNYGYTF.

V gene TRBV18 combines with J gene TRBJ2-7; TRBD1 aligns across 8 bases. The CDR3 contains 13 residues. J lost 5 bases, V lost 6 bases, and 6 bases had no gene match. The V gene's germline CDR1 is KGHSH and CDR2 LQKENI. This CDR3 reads CASSPDRDHEQYF. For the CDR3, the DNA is TGTGCCAGCTCCCCGGACAGGGACCACGAGCAGTACTTC.

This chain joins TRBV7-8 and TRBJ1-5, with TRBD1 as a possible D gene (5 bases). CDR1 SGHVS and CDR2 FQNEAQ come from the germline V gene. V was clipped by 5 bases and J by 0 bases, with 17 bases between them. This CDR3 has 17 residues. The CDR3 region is CASSPTRQSYSNQPQHF. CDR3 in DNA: TGTGCCAGCAGCCCCACGAGACAGAGTTATAGCAATCAGCCCCAGCATTTT. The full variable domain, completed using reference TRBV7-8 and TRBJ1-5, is GAGVSQSPRYKVAKRGQDVALRCDPISGHVSLFWYQQALGQGPEFLTYFQNEAQLDKSGLPSDRFFAERPEGSVSTLKIQRTQQEDSAVYLCASSPTRQSYSNQPQHFGDGTRLSIL.

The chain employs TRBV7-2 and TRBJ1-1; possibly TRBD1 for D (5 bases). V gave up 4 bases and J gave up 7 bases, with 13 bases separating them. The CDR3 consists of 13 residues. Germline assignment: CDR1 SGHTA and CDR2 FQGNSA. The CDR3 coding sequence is TGTGCCAGCAGCTCCCAGACAGTCGGTGAAGCTTTCTTT. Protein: CASSSQTVGEAFF.

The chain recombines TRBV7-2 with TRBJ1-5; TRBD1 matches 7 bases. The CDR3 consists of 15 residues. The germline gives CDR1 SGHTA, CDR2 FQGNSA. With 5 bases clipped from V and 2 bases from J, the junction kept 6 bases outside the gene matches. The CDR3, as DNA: TGTGCCAGCAGCCAGGGGGGTTATGGCAATCAGCCCCAGCATTTT. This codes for CASSQGGYGNQPQHF. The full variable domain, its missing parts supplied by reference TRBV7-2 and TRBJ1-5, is GAGVSQSPSNKVTEKGKDVELRCDPISGHTALYWYRQSLGQGLEFLIYFQGNSAPDKSGLPSDRFSAERTGGSVSTLTIQRTQQEDSAVYLCASSQGGYGNQPQHFGDGTRLSIL.

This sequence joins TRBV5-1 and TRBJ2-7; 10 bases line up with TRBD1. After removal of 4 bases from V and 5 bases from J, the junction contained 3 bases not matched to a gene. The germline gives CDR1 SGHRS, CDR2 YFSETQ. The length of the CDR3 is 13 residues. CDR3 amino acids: CASSRDRGDEQYF. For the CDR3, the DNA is TGCGCCAGCAGCCGGGACAGGGGCGACGAGCAGTACTTC.

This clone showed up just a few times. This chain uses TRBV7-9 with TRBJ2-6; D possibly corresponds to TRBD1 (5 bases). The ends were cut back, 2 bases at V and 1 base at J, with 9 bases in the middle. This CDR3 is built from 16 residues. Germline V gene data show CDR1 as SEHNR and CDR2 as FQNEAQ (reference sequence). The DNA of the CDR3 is TGTGCCAGCAGCTTAAGCAGGGCTTCTGGGGCCAACGTCCTGACTTTC. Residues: CASSLSRASGANVLTF.

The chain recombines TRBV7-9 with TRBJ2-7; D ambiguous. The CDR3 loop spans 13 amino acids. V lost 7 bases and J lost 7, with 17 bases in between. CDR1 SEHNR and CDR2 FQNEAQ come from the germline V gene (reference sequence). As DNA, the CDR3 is TGTGCCAGCACCCTACCCCCGGCGAGGGAGCAGTACTTC. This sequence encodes CASTLPPAREQYF. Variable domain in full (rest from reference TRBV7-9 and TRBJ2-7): DTGVSQNPRHKITKRGQNVTFRCDPISEHNRLYWYRQTLGQGPEFLTYFQNEAQLEKSRLLSDRFSAERPKGSFSTLEIQRTEQGDSAMYLCASTLPPAREQYFGPGTRLTVT.

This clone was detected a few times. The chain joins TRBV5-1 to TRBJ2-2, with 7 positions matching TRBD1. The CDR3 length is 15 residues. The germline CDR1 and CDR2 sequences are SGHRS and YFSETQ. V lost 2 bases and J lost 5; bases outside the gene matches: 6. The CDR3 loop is CASSFTGESTGELFF. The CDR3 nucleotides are TGCGCCAGCAGCTTTACAGGGGAGAGTACCGGGGAGCTGTTTTTT.

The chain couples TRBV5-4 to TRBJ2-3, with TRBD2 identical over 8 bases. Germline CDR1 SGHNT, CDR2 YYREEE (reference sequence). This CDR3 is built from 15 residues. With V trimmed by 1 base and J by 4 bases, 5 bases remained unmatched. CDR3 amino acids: CASSLISGSSDTQYF. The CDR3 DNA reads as TGTGCCAGCAGCTTGATCAGCGGGAGCTCAGATACGCAGTATTTT.

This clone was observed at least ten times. The CDR3 DNA reads TGCGCCAGCACCTTAGGAAGGGGGACTAATGAAAAACTGTTTTTT. Its protein product is CASTLGRGTNEKLFF. The rearrangement links TRBV5-1 to TRBJ1-4; D might be TRBD1 (6 bases). Between the trimmed V and J ends, which lost 6 bases and 2 bases, there was a span of 14 bases. The CDR3 is made up of 15 amino acids. Germline lookup yields CDR1 SGHRS and CDR2 YFSETQ.

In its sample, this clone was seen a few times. The CDR3 reads CASSLSDRGRQETQYF. Written as DNA, the CDR3 is TGCGCCAGCAGTCTATCGGACAGGGGGCGTCAAGAGACCCAGTACTTC. This chain connects TRBV23-1 to TRBJ2-5, with 11 bases identical to TRBD1. TRBV23-1 is noted as an ORF with a role that remains uncertain. Trimming at V came to 4 bases and at J to 2 bases, leaving 6 bases not matched to a gene. This CDR3 comprises 16 residues.

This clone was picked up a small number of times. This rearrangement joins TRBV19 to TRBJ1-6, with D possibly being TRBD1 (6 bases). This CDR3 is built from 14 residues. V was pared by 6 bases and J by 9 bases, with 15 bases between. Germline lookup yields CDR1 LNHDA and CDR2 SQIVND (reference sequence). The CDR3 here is CASSLQGGGSPLHF. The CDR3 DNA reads TGTGCCAGTAGCCTACAGGGTGGTGGTTCACCCCTCCACTTT.

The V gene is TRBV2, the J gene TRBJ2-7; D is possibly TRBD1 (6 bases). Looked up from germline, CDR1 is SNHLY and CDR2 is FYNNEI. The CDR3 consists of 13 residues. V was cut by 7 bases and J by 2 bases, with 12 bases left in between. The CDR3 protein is CASIEDSPYEQYF. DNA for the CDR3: TGTGCCAGCATTGAGGACAGTCCCTACGAGCAGTACTTC. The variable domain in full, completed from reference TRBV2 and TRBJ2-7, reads EPEVTQTPSHQVTQMGQEVILRCVPISNHLYFYWYRQILGQKVEFLVSFYNNEISEKSEIFDDQFSVERPDGSNFTLKIRSTKLEDSAMYFCASIEDSPYEQYFGPGTRLTVT.

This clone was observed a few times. The CDR3 loop is CASTQTGGVGTEAFF. The CDR3 DNA reads as TGCGCCAGCACACAGACGGGAGGGGTCGGCACTGAAGCTTTCTTT. This chain links TRBV4-1 with TRBJ1-1, with D possibly being TRBD1 (5 bases). Germline V gene lookup returns CDR1 MGHRA and CDR2 YSYEKL. CDR3 length: 15 residues. V was cut by 7 bases and J by 4 bases, with 19 bases left in between.

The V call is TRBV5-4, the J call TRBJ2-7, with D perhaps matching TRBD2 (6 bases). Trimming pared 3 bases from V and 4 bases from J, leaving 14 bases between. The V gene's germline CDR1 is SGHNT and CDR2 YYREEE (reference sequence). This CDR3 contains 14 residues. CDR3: CASSSGGNRYEQYF. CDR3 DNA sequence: TGTGCCAGCAGCTCAGGAGGGAATCGGTACGAGCAGTACTTC. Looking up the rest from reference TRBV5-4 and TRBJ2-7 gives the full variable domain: ETGVTQSPTHLIKTRGQQVTLRCSSQSGHNTVSWYQQALGQGPQFIFQYYREEENGRGNFPPRFSGLQFPNYSSELNVNALELDDSALYLCASSSGGNRYEQYFGPGTRLTVT.

The CDR3 DNA is TGTGCCAGCAGCGCCCGGGGGGGCGGGGCAGATACGCAGTATTTT. Translating it yields CASSARGGGADTQYF. The chain recombines TRBV9 with TRBJ2-3; 8 nucleotides line up with TRBD2. Trimming took 3 bases from V and 4 from J; bases not matched to a gene: 7. This CDR3 has 15 residues. Germline lookup yields CDR1 SGDLS and CDR2 YYNGEE. The full variable domain, rest sourced from reference TRBV9 and TRBJ2-3, is DSGVTQTPKHLITATGQRVTLRCSPRSGDLSVYWYQQSLDQGLQFLIQYYNGEERAKGNILERFSAQQFPDLHSELNLSSLELGDSALYFCASSARGGGADTQYFGPGTRLTVL.

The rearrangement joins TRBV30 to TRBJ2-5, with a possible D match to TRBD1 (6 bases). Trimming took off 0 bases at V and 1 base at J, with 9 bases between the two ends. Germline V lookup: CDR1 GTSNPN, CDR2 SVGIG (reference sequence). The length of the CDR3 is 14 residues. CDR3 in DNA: TGTGCCTGGAGTGTACTAGGGGGCCAAGAGACCCAGTACTTC. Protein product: CAWSVLGGQETQYF.

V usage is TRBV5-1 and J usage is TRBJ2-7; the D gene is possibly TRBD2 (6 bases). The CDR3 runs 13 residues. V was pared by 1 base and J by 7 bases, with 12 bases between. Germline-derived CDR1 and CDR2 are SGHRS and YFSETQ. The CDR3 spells CASSLWGDKEQYF. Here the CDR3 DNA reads TGCGCCAGCAGCTTGTGGGGGGATAAGGAGCAGTACTTC.

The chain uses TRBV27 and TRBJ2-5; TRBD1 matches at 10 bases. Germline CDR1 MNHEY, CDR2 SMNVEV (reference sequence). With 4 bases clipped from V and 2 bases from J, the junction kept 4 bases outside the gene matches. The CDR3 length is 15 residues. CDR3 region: CASSSPGQGQETQYF. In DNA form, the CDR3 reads TGTGCCAGCAGTTCCCCGGGACAGGGGCAAGAGACCCAGTACTTC.

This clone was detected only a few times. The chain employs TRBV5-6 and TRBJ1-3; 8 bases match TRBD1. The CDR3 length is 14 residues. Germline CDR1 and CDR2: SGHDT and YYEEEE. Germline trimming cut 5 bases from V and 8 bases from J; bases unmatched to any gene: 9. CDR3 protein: CASSPGQGGDTIYF. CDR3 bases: TGTGCCAGCAGTCCCGGACAGGGAGGAGACACCATATATTTT. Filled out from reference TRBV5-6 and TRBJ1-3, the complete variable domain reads DAGVTQSPTHLIKTRGQQVTLRCSPKSGHDTVSWYQQALGQGPQFIFQYYEEEERQRGNFPDRFSGHQFPNYSSELNVNALLLGDSALYLCASSPGQGGDTIYFGEGSWLTVV.

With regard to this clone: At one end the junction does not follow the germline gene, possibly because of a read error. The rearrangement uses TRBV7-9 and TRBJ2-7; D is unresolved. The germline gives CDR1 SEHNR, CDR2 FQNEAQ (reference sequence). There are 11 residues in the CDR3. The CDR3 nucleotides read TGTTCCAGCAGCTCCAGCTACGAGCAGTACTTC. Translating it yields CSSSSSYEQYF.

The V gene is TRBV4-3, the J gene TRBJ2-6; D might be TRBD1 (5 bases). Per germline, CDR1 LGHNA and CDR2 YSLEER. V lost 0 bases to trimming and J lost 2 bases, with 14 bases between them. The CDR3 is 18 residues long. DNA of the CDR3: TGCGCCAGCAGCCAAGATGTTTATCAGGACACTGGGGCCAACGTCCTGACTTTC. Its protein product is CASSQDVYQDTGANVLTF.

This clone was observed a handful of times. The CDR3 DNA reads TGTGCCAGTAGTATTTCAGGTATAAACAATGAGCAGTTCTTC. Amino acid sequence: CASSISGINNEQFF. The chain couples TRBV19 to TRBJ2-1; no definite D call. CDR1 LNHDA and CDR2 SQIVND come from the germline V gene (reference sequence). Deletions cut 3 bases from V and 5 bases from J, with 11 bases between. The CDR3 has 14 amino acids.

CDR3 region: CASSYSTGERNNEQFF. The CDR3 DNA reads as TGTGCCAGCAGTTATTCAACAGGGGAACGAAACAATGAGCAGTTCTTC. The J gene is TRBJ2-1, the V gene TRBV6-5; TRBD1 matches at 7 bases. This CDR3 is 16 amino acids long. The V gene's germline CDR1 is MNHEY and CDR2 SVGAGI. V lost 3 bases and J lost 5; bases outside the gene matches: 10.